Below, 9 T cell receptor beta chains from the same sample are listed, as sequenced in a study of graft-versus-host responses after intestinal transplantation. TCRdb's table, derived via immunoSEQ multiplex PCR, lists solely in-frame clones and lacks some. The sample includes 15,000 to 20,000 clones, around two fifths of them seen just once. Plates contained approximately 200,000 CFSE-labeled responder cells and approximately 200,000 irradiated, violet-dye-labeled stimulator cells. The sequences come from alloreactive CD8+ T cells from a mixed lymphocyte reaction culture, collected before intestinal transplant. The subset here: CFSE-low proliferating T cells sorted from roughly six-day pre-transplant mixed lymphocyte reaction (GvH or HvG direction). The receptors here all came from a human patient who received an intestinal transplant.

This clone showed up just a few times. The chain carries TRBV7-9 and TRBJ2-7; D not resolved. V dropped 4 bases and J dropped 2 bases, with 9 bases sitting between them. CDR3 length: 13 amino acids. The germline V gene encodes CDR1 SEHNR and CDR2 FQNEAQ (reference sequence). CDR3 residues: CASSSKTPYEQYF. DNA for the CDR3: TGTGCCAGCAGCTCGAAGACCCCCTACGAGCAGTACTTC.

This clone has more than one count but fewer than ten. This chain links TRBV7-9 with TRBJ2-7, with 7 nucleotides matching TRBD2. V lost 6 bases to trimming and J lost 6 bases; unmatched junction nucleotides: 8. Germline V lookup: CDR1 SEHNR, CDR2 FQNEAQ (reference sequence). The CDR3 covers 13 residues. The CDR3 sequence is CASRKAGSGEQYF. DNA of the CDR3: TGTGCCAGCAGAAAAGCGGGAAGCGGCGAGCAGTACTTC.

This clone is medium-sized within its sample. This sample includes further DNA sequences coding for the same CDR3. CDR3: CASSPGTSGYEQYF. The DNA for the CDR3 is TGTGCCAGTAGTCCCGGGACTAGCGGCTACGAGCAGTACTTC. The chain recombines TRBV19 with TRBJ2-7; 11 bases match TRBD2. V shed 5 bases and J 3 bases; nucleotides not matched to a gene: 3. The CDR3 length is 14 residues. Germline CDR1 reads LNHDA; CDR2 reads SQIVND (reference sequence).

In this sample, this clone turned up a few times. This rearrangement joins TRBV6-6 to TRBJ1-1, with a tentative D call TRBD1 (5 bases). The V gene's germline CDR1 is MNHNY and CDR2 SVGAGI (reference sequence). V was clipped by 0 bases and J by 0 bases, with 8 bases between them. CDR3 length: 15 amino acids. In nucleotides, the CDR3 is TGTGCCAGCAGTTACTCCCGGACACTGAACACTGAAGCTTTCTTT. It is translated as CASSYSRTLNTEAFF.

The sample holds a few counts of this clone. A read error may account for a junction end that differs from germline. The chain combines TRBV5-3 with TRBJ2-7; D gene ambiguous. TRBV5-3 belongs to the ORF category, with a function that is uncertain. This CDR3 has 11 residues. This chain's CDR3 is CASSYYYEQYF. The CDR3 DNA follows: TGTGCCAGCAGCTACTACTACGAGCAGTACTTC.

The gene calls are TRBV15 and TRBJ2-3, with TRBD2 as a possible D gene (5 bases). CDR1 LNHNV and CDR2 YYDKDF come from the germline V gene (reference sequence). Trimming cost V 0 bases and J 4 bases, with 11 bases left between them. The CDR3 extends over 15 amino acids. As DNA, the CDR3 is TGTGCCACCAGCAGAGATCCAGCTAGCCCAGATACGCAGTATTTT. Its translation: CATSRDPASPDTQYF.

The chain couples TRBV7-4 to TRBJ1-1; TRBD1 agrees at 8 bases. The CDR3 runs 16 residues. Germline V CDR1 and CDR2: SGHVT, SQSDAQ. With 2 bases clipped from V and 3 bases from J, the junction kept 8 bases outside the gene matches. CDR3 sequence (DNA): TGTGCCAGCAGCTTATGGACAGGGTCCTCTTACACTGAAGCTTTCTTT. Translating gives CASSLWTGSSYTEAFF.

V is TRBV14 and J is TRBJ1-2; TRBD1 matches 9 bases. The CDR3 sequence is 16 residues long. V lost 3 bases, J lost 2 bases, and 7 bases stayed unmatched. The germline V gene has CDR1 SGHDN and CDR2 FVKESK. The CDR3 region has the DNA TGTGCCAGCAGCCACGAAGTGACAGGGGGAAACTATGGCTACACCTTC. This encodes CASSHEVTGGNYGYTF.

This chain links TRBV27 with TRBJ1-2; 7 bases are shared with TRBD1. Germline V CDR1 and CDR2: MNHEY, SMNVEV (reference sequence). The junction had 2 bases not matched to a gene; V was cut back by 3 bases and J by 4 bases. The CDR3 is made up of 13 amino acids. This chain's CDR3 is CASSLGTAYGYTF. CDR3 DNA sequence: TGTGCCAGCAGTTTGGGGACAGCCTATGGCTACACCTTC.